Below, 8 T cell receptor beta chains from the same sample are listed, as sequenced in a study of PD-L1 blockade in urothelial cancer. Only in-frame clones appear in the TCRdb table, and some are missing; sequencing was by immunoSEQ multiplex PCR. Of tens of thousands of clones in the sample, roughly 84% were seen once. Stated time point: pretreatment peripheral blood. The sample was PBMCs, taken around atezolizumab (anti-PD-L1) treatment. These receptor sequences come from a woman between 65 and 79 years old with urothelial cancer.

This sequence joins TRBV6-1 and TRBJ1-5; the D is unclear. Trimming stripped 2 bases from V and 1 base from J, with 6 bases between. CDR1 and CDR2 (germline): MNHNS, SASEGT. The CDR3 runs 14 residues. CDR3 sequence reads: CASSEYGSNQPQHF. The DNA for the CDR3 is TGTGCCAGCAGTGAATACGGGAGCAATCAGCCCCAGCATTTT.

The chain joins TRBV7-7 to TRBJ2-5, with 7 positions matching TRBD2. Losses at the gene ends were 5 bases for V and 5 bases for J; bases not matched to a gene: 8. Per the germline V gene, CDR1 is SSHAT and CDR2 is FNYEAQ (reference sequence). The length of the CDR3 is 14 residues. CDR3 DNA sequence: TGTGCCAGCAGCCCGGTGACTAGCTCTGAGACCCAGTACTTC. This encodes CASSPVTSSETQYF.

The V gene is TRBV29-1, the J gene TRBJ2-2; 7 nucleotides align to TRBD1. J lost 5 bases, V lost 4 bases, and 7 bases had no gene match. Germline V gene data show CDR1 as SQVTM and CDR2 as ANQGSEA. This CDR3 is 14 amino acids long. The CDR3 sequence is CSVGYRGRTGELFF. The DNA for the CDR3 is TGCAGCGTTGGTTACAGGGGACGGACCGGGGAGCTGTTTTTT.

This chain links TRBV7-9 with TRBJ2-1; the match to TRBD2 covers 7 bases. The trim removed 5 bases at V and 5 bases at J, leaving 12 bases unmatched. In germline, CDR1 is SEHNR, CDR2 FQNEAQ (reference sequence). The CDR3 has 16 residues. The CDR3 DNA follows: TGTGCCAGCAGCCGTGGGACTATCGGGAACCACAATGAGCAGTTCTTC. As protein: CASSRGTIGNHNEQFF.

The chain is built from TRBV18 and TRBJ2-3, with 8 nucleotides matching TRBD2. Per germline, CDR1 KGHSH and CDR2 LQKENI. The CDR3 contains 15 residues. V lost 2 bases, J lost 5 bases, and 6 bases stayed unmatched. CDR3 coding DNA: TGTGCCAGCTCACCAGGGACTAGTTGGTTAGATACGCAGTATTTT. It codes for CASSPGTSWLDTQYF.

CDR3 bases: TGCGCCAGCAGCCCGCTAGGGACAGGGAAAAATACGCAGTATTTT. Translated, it gives CASSPLGTGKNTQYF. The chain uses TRBV5-1 and TRBJ2-3, with 9 positions matching TRBD1. V trimming: 4 bases; J trimming: 7 bases; junction bases outside the gene matches: 10. Germline loops: CDR1 SGHRS, CDR2 YFSETQ. This CDR3 contains 15 residues.

The CDR3 protein is CADSLAGDDTGELFF. CDR3 nucleotides: TGTGCCGACTCGCTAGCGGGAGACGACACCGGGGAGCTGTTTTTT. V usage is TRBV5-4 and J usage is TRBJ2-2; 10 bases are shared with TRBD2. Germline-derived CDR1 and CDR2 are SGHNT and YYREEE (reference sequence). The junction had 9 bases not matched to a gene; V was cut back by 10 bases and J by 3 bases. This CDR3 is built from 15 residues.

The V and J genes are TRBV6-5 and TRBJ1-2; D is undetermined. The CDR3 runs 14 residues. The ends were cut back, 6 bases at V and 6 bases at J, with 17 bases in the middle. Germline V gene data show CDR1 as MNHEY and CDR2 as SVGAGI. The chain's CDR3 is CASSPVAGNDGYTF. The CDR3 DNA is TGTGCCAGCAGCCCGGTTGCGGGTAATGATGGCTACACCTTC.